The 18 T cell receptor beta chains below all came from one sample that was sequenced in a study of cytomegalovirus exposure and HLA in healthy donors. With 60 Vbeta and 13 Jbeta primers, the PCR was carried out. Some clones are missing from TCRdb's copy, which holds only in-frame ones; the method was immunoSEQ multiplex PCR. The sample lists under 200,000 clones, roughly 83% occurring once. The sequencing sample was made of PBMCs. These receptors were taken from a woman aged 45-59 years in good health and CMV-seronegative.

This clone was observed a few times. The junction shows a germline mismatch at one end, possibly a read error. This rearrangement joins TRBV7-9 to TRBJ2-7; 7 bases are shared with TRBD1. The germline CDR1 and CDR2 sequences are SEHNR and FQNEAQ (reference sequence). The CDR3 covers 15 residues. The chain's CDR3 is CSSSSGTAIPYEQYF. The CDR3 nucleotides read TGTTCCAGCAGCTCCGGGACAGCCATCCCCTACGAGCAGTACTTC. Drawing the rest from reference TRBV7-9 and TRBJ2-7, the complete variable domain is DTGVSQNPRHKITKRGQNVTFRCDPISEHNRLYWYRQTLGQGPEFLTYFQNEAQLEKSRLLSDRFSAERPKGSFSTLEIQRTEQGDSAMYLCSSSSGTAIPYEQYFGPGTRLTVT.

This rearrangement joins TRBV7-2 to TRBJ1-1, with 8 positions matching TRBD1. V was pared by 6 bases and J by 0 bases, with 3 bases of the junction left unmatched. Germline CDR1 and CDR2: SGHTA and FQGNSA. CDR3 length: 14 residues. DNA for the CDR3: TGTGCCAGCAGACGGGACAGGATGAACACTGAAGCTTTCTTT. Translated, it gives CASRRDRMNTEAFF.

This clone has a handful of counts. The junction does not match germline at one end; this may be a read error. The genes are TRBV7-9 and TRBJ2-1, with 7 bases lining up with TRBD1. CDR1 SEHNR and CDR2 FQNEAQ come from the germline V gene (reference sequence). This CDR3 has 17 amino acids. The CDR3: CSSRHPSMGTASPEQFF. CDR3 DNA sequence: TGTTCCAGCAGACATCCTTCAATGGGGACAGCCTCCCCCGAGCAGTTCTTC.

The rearrangement links TRBV19 to TRBJ1-3; 8 positions agree with TRBD1. Germline V gene sequence: CDR1 LNHDA, CDR2 SQIVND (reference sequence). The CDR3 is 16 amino acids. V gave up 7 bases and J gave up 2 bases; unmatched junction bases: 10. This CDR3 is CASKDQGASAGNTIYF. CDR3 bases: TGTGCCAGTAAGGATCAGGGGGCGAGTGCTGGAAACACCATATATTTT.

The V and J genes are TRBV28 and TRBJ1-3; 7 bases align to TRBD1. The CDR3 extends over 15 amino acids. Germline V lookup: CDR1 MDHEN, CDR2 SYDVKM. V trimming: 5 bases; J trimming: 3 bases; junction bases outside the gene matches: 7. CDR3 nucleotides: TGTGCCAGCAGTCAAGACAGGGTGGGTGGAAACACCATATATTTT. Protein: CASSQDRVGGNTIYF. Based on the CDR3 plus reference TRBV28 and TRBJ1-3, the full variable domain is DVKVTQSSRYLVKRTGEKVFLECVQDMDHENMFWYRQDPGLGLRLIYFSYDVKMKEKGDIPEGYSVSREKKERFSLILESASTNQTSMYLCASSQDRVGGNTIYFGEGSWLTVV.

This clone was found a few times. The rearrangement links TRBV6-4 to TRBJ1-2, with TRBD1 matching 7 bases. The trim removed 4 bases at V and 8 bases at J, leaving 10 bases unmatched. Germline values: CDR1 MRHNA, CDR2 SNTAGT. CDR3 length equals 14 residues. CDR3 residues: CASSATTGVGGYTF. Here the CDR3 DNA reads TGTGCCAGCAGTGCCACTACAGGGGTGGGAGGCTACACCTTC.

This chain joins TRBV14 and TRBJ1-5; D unclear. CDR1 SGHDN and CDR2 FVKESK come from the germline V gene. Trimming shortened V by 1 base and J by 9 bases, and 10 bases separated the two germline ends. The CDR3 runs 13 residues. CDR3 in DNA: TGTGCCAGCAGCCAAGCTCCGCGAGGGCCCCAGCATTTT. It yields the protein CASSQAPRGPQHF.

V is TRBV4-3 and J is TRBJ1-1, with D maybe TRBD1 (6 bases). Trimming shortened V by 0 bases and J by 5 bases, and 16 bases separated the two germline ends. From germline, CDR1 is LGHNA and CDR2 YSLEER. The CDR3 has 16 residues. The CDR3 loop is CASSQDAQGFLTEAFF. DNA for the CDR3: TGCGCCAGCAGCCAAGACGCCCAGGGGTTTTTGACTGAAGCTTTCTTT.

The chain employs TRBV6-5 and TRBJ2-7, with D tentatively TRBD1 (6 bases). The germline CDR1 and CDR2 sequences are MNHEY and SVGAGI. Trimming shortened V by 0 bases and J by 5 bases, and 17 bases separated the two germline ends. The CDR3 loop spans 16 amino acids. CDR3 in DNA: TGTGCCAGCAGTTACTCGACAGGAAGGCCTCTGGACGAGCAGTACTTC. This encodes CASSYSTGRPLDEQYF.

The V and J genes are TRBV30 and TRBJ1-4; no clear D gene. The CDR3 runs to 11 residues. CDR1 is GTSNPN and CDR2 is SVGIG in the germline V gene (reference sequence). The CDR3 loop reads CAWEEREKLFF. CDR3 in DNA: TGTGCATGGGAGGAACGGGAAAAACTGTTTTTT.

V gene TRBV5-6 combines with J gene TRBJ2-7, with 9 bases fitting TRBD1. Looked up from germline, CDR1 is SGHDT and CDR2 is YYEEEE. The ends lost 4 bases at V and 2 bases at J; junction bases unmatched: 4. The CDR3 extends over 14 amino acids. The CDR3 protein is CASSVGQGAYEQYF. The CDR3 coding sequence is TGTGCCAGCAGCGTGGGACAGGGAGCCTACGAGCAGTACTTC.

The genes are TRBV2 and TRBJ1-1, with D possibly matching TRBD1 (6 bases). Per the germline V gene, CDR1 is SNHLY and CDR2 is FYNNEI. Trimming took 5 bases from V and 5 from J, leaving 9 bases between them. The CDR3 sequence is 12 residues long. For the CDR3, the DNA is TGTGCCAGCAGTTTACAGGGAACTGAAGCTTTCTTT. Its translation is CASSLQGTEAFF.

The chain couples TRBV6-1 to TRBJ1-1, with 11 bases matching TRBD1. Germline values: CDR1 MNHNS, CDR2 SASEGT. The CDR3 is 19 amino acids. J lost 3 bases, V lost 0 bases, and 12 bases had no gene match. CDR3 sequence: CASSEAGDRGILGYTEAFF. The CDR3 DNA sequence: TGTGCCAGCAGTGAAGCAGGGGACAGGGGGATTTTGGGGTACACTGAAGCTTTCTTT.

This clone appeared a single time. This chain joins TRBV18 and TRBJ2-3; 7 bases line up with TRBD1. Germline assignment: CDR1 KGHSH and CDR2 LQKENI. J lost 4 bases, V lost 5 bases, and 3 bases had no gene match. The CDR3 length is 13 residues. This chain's CDR3 is CASSDTGADTQYF. The CDR3 DNA follows: TGTGCCAGCTCAGACACAGGGGCAGATACGCAGTATTTT.

V gene TRBV9 combines with J gene TRBJ2-7; 8 bases align to TRBD2. This CDR3 region has 16 residues. CDR1 and CDR2 from the germline V gene are SGDLS and YYNGEE. The V gene end was trimmed by 4 bases and the J gene end by 1 base; junction bases not matched to a gene: 10. The CDR3 sequence: CASSSSGNVPSYEQYF. In DNA, the CDR3 is TGTGCCAGCAGCAGTAGCGGGAACGTACCGTCCTACGAGCAGTACTTC.

This chain uses TRBV18 with TRBJ1-5; 12 nucleotides align to TRBD1. Trimming cost V 6 bases and J 4 bases; bases outside gene matches: 7. Germline V gene lookup returns CDR1 KGHSH and CDR2 LQKENI. The CDR3 has 16 amino acids. The CDR3 bases are TGTGCCAGCTCCCAGGGACAGGGGGCTCAAAATCAGCCCCAGCATTTT. Amino acid sequence: CASSQGQGAQNQPQHF. The full variable domain, with the rest looked up from reference TRBV18 and TRBJ1-5, is NAGVMQNPRHLVRRRGQEARLRCSPMKGHSHVYWYRQLPEEGLKFMVYLQKENIIDESGMPKERFSAEFPKEGPSILRIQQVVRGDSAAYFCASSQGQGAQNQPQHFGDGTRLSIL.

The rearrangement joins TRBV2 to TRBJ2-5; no clear D. The better agreement between TRBJ2-7 and the DNA end casts doubt on the J call. Looked up from germline, CDR1 is SNHLY and CDR2 is FYNNEI. The CDR3 totals 14 residues. CDR3 protein: CASRLPTPAYEQYF. CDR3 DNA: TGTGCCAGCAGGCTACCGACTCCTGCCTACGAGCAGTACTTC.

This clone was counted once. The rearrangement joins TRBV5-6 to TRBJ2-7; 10 positions match TRBD2. CDR1 SGHDT and CDR2 YYEEEE come from the germline V gene. The J segment lost 3 bases and the V segment lost 1 base, leaving 7 bases of the junction unmatched. This CDR3 has 16 residues. Here the CDR3 reads CASSLWASGSYYEQYF. In nucleotides, the CDR3 is TGTGCCAGCAGCTTGTGGGCTAGCGGGAGTTACTACGAGCAGTACTTC.